A single sample gave rise to the 32 T cell receptor beta chains below, sequenced in a study of control samples from healthy donors and cancer patients (dated by TCRdb to 2018 to 2020). Library preparation used the immunoSEQ multiplex PCR assay. The table comes from immuneACCESS by way of TCRdb, which keeps in-frame sequences with V and J called. Part of the clones is missing from these tables; in studies checked, under half for an unresolved V gene and the rest for unknown reasons. In all, the sample holds about 60,000 clones, and approximately 90% of those were seen once. The top ten constitute over 1% of the sample. Sequencing was done on a sample of PBMCs. Receptors originate from a woman between 45 and 65 years old with colorectal cancer.

This clone was detected only once. The rearrangement links TRBV9 to TRBJ1-2; tentative D call: TRBD1 (5 bases). The germline CDR1 and CDR2 sequences are SGDLS and YYNGEE. This CDR3 contains 13 residues. V gave up 4 bases and J gave up 4 bases, with 11 bases separating them. CDR3 loop: CASSTGGVYGYTF. In DNA, the CDR3 is TGTGCCAGCAGCACAGGTGGGGTCTATGGCTACACCTTC.

The table lists this clone with a count of one. The chain recombines TRBV4-2 with TRBJ2-2; TRBD2 aligns across 7 bases. The CDR3 has 15 amino acids. Germline CDR1 is LGHNA and CDR2 is YNFKEQ. Trimming at V came to 4 bases and at J to 4 bases, leaving 6 bases not matched to a gene. The CDR3: CASSPGRVGTGELFF. CDR3 DNA sequence: TGTGCCAGCAGCCCGGGGAGGGTAGGCACCGGGGAGCTGTTTTTT.

The rearrangement links TRBV6-4 to TRBJ1-5, with 7 nucleotides matching TRBD1. The junction had 4 bases not matched to a gene; V was cut back by 5 bases and J by 6 bases. CDR3 length: 13 residues. Germline CDR1 is MRHNA and CDR2 is SNTAGT. CDR3 coding DNA: TGTGCCAGCAGTCGACAGGGAGGTCAGCCCCAGCATTTT. Translation gives CASSRQGGQPQHF.

J is TRBJ2-5 and V is TRBV2, with D possibly TRBD2 on 5 matching bases. The germline CDR1 and CDR2 sequences are SNHLY and FYNNEI. Trimming took 2 bases from V and 4 from J, leaving 8 bases between them. CDR3 length equals 13 residues. The CDR3 DNA sequence: TGTGCCAGCAGTGAACTAGCCCTAGAGACCCAGTACTTC. This sequence encodes CASSELALETQYF.

The chain has TRBV15 and TRBJ2-7, with TRBD1 identical over 9 bases. This CDR3 contains 15 residues. Germline assignment: CDR1 LNHNV and CDR2 YYDKDF (reference sequence). The V segment lost 0 bases and the J segment 6 bases; nucleotides outside the gene matches: 6. The CDR3 sequence: CATSREGGTGSEQYF. Written as DNA, the CDR3 is TGTGCCACCAGCAGAGAAGGGGGGACAGGGAGCGAGCAGTACTTC. Full variable domain (missing parts from reference TRBV15 and TRBJ2-7): DAMVIQNPRYQVTQFGKPVTLSCSQTLNHNVMYWYQQKSSQAPKLLFHYYDKDFNNEADTPDNFQSRRPNTSFCFLDIRSPGLGDTAMYLCATSREGGTGSEQYFGPGTRLTVT.

In the case of this clone: Germline is not matched at one junction end, which may reflect a read error. The chain is built from TRBV10-2 and TRBJ2-7, with D tentatively TRBD2 (6 bases). The CDR3 sequence is 11 residues long. In germline, CDR1 is WSHSY, CDR2 SAAADI. The CDR3 DNA follows: TGCGCCAGCAGTGATCGGGACTTCCCCAGCTTC. As protein: CASSDRDFPSF.

The CDR3 DNA sequence: TGTGCCAGCAGCGACTTACAGGGGGCGCGCGAGCAGTACTTC. It translates to CASSDLQGAREQYF. The rearrangement uses TRBV28 and TRBJ2-7; 9 nucleotides line up with TRBD1. Germline V gene data show CDR1 as MDHEN and CDR2 as SYDVKM. V lost 6 bases and J lost 6; bases outside the gene matches: 9. This CDR3 is built from 14 residues.

The J gene is TRBJ2-5, the V gene TRBV4-1, with a tentative D call TRBD1 (5 bases). Trimming cost V 0 bases and J 4 bases, with 21 bases left between them. CDR3 length: 18 residues. Germline CDR1 and CDR2: MGHRA and YSYEKL. CDR3 protein: CASSQDVQGIRRRETQYF. The CDR3 DNA is TGCGCCAGCAGCCAAGATGTCCAGGGAATACGTCGCCGAGAGACCCAGTACTTC.

The chain employs TRBV7-3 and TRBJ1-1, with D maybe TRBD1 (5 bases). V was trimmed by 2 bases and J by 5 bases, leaving 12 bases between them. Germline assignment: CDR1 SGHTA and CDR2 FQGTGA. CDR3 length equals 14 residues. CDR3 loop: CASSLGALATEAFF. CDR3 sequence (DNA): TGTGCCAGCAGCTTAGGGGCGCTGGCAACTGAAGCTTTCTTT.

CDR3 DNA sequence: TGTGCTAGTGGTTTGGTACTTTCGAGGGGGTTGAGCACAGATACGCAGTATTTT. Amino acid sequence: CASGLVLSRGLSTDTQYF. V gene TRBV12-5 combines with J gene TRBJ2-3, with a weak D call TRBD1 (6 bases). Trimming removed 0 bases from V and 0 bases from J, with 16 bases in between. The CDR3 is 18 amino acids. Germline-derived CDR1 and CDR2 are LGHNT and FRNRAP.

The chain is built from TRBV9 and TRBJ2-3; either TRBD1 or TRBD2 may supply D (5 bases each). Trimming took off 2 bases at V and 10 bases at J, with 14 bases between the two ends. CDR1 is SGDLS, CDR2 YYNGEE, per germline. There are 13 residues in the CDR3. CDR3 DNA: TGTGCCAGCAGCGTCGGGACCCGCCCGGCGCAGTATTTT. This translates into CASSVGTRPAQYF.

The J gene is TRBJ2-7, the V gene TRBV3-1 (or the pseudogene TRBV3-2); possible D gene TRBD2, 5 bases. The germline V and J ends were trimmed by 1 base and 2 bases, with 9 bases remaining between them. CDR1 is LGHDT, CDR2 YNNKEL, per germline (reference sequence). This CDR3 has 14 amino acids. CDR3 DNA sequence: TGTGCCAGCAGCCAAGCGGACTCGACCTACGAGCAGTACTTC. Amino acids: CASSQADSTYEQYF.

This chain links TRBV7-6 with TRBJ1-1; D is unclear. Germline CDR1 SGHVS, CDR2 FNYEAQ. The CDR3 sequence is 11 residues long. Trimming cost V 3 bases and J 7 bases, with 6 bases left between them. The DNA for the CDR3 is TGTGCCAGCAGCTTCCGCCGTGAAGCTTTCTTT. It yields the protein CASSFRREAFF.

V and J are TRBV11-2 and TRBJ2-3; 13 bases align to TRBD2. This CDR3 spans 17 amino acids. Trimming cost V 5 bases and J 1 base; bases outside gene matches: 6. Germline V gene sequence: CDR1 SGHAT, CDR2 FQNNGV. The CDR3 coding sequence is TGTGCCAGCAGCCCTAAAGGGACTAGCGGGGGCACAGATACGCAGTATTTT. This codes for CASSPKGTSGGTDTQYF.

The chain is built from TRBV5-1 and TRBJ1-1, with D unclear. CDR1 is SGHRS and CDR2 is YFSETQ in the germline V gene. V gave up 0 bases and J gave up 10 bases, with 16 bases separating them. The CDR3 sequence is 14 residues long. This CDR3 reads CASSLETLGRIAFF. CDR3 nucleotides: TGCGCCAGCAGCTTGGAAACACTGGGGAGGATAGCTTTCTTT.

CDR3 bases: TGTGCCAGCAGCTTAGAGGCAGACCTTGGCTACACCTTC. Its protein product is CASSLEADLGYTF. V usage is TRBV7-9 and J usage is TRBJ1-2; D is ambiguous. CDR1 and CDR2 (germline): SEHNR, FQNEAQ (reference sequence). There are 13 residues in the CDR3. V shed 1 base and J shed 7 bases, with 10 bases lying between them. The full variable domain, in which reference TRBV7-9 and TRBJ1-2 provide the parts outside the CDR3, is DTGVSQNPRHKITKRGQNVTFRCDPISEHNRLYWYRQTLGQGPEFLTYFQNEAQLEKSRLLSDRFSAERPKGSFSTLEIQRTEQGDSAMYLCASSLEADLGYTFGSGTRLTVV.

The chain carries TRBV5-4 and TRBJ1-1, with D uncertain. Trimming shortened V by 2 bases and J by 1 base, and 9 bases separated the two germline ends. Germline V lookup: CDR1 SGHNT, CDR2 YYREEE (reference sequence). This CDR3 is built from 14 residues. The CDR3 DNA reads as TGTGCCAGCAGCTTCGAACGAGGGAACACTGAAGCTTTCTTT. Its translation: CASSFERGNTEAFF. The variable domain in full, with the rest retrieved from reference TRBV5-4 and TRBJ1-1, is ETGVTQSPTHLIKTRGQQVTLRCSSQSGHNTVSWYQQALGQGPQFIFQYYREEENGRGNFPPRFSGLQFPNYSSELNVNALELDDSALYLCASSFERGNTEAFFGQGTRLTVV.

Comments on this clone: Other DNA sequences in this specimen translate into the identical CDR3. V gene TRBV7-2 combines with J gene TRBJ2-2; no firm D call. V was pared by 2 bases and J by 5 bases, with 6 bases between. The CDR3 is 13 residues long. The germline CDR1 and CDR2 sequences are SGHTA and FQGNSA. CDR3 protein: CASSLSGTGELFF. The CDR3 DNA sequence: TGTGCCAGCAGCTTATCTGGTACCGGGGAGCTGTTTTTT.

The chain is built from TRBV15 and TRBJ1-2; 7 bases fit TRBD1. J lost 4 bases, V lost 0 bases, and 2 bases had no gene match. This CDR3 is 14 amino acids long. Germline V gives CDR1 LNHNV, CDR2 YYDKDF (reference sequence). Here the CDR3 DNA reads TGTGCCACCAGCAGAGATCGACAGGGCTATGGCTACACCTTC. Amino acid sequence: CATSRDRQGYGYTF.

The chain joins TRBV7-8 to TRBJ2-1; 7 nucleotides line up with TRBD2. V trimming: 3 bases; J trimming: 10 bases; junction bases outside the gene matches: 6. Germline CDR1 SGHVS, CDR2 FQNEAQ. CDR3 length: 13 residues. CDR3 loop: CASSLGSGLEQFF. DNA of the CDR3: TGTGCCAGCAGCTTGGGTAGCGGGCTCGAGCAGTTCTTC.

The chain is built from TRBV7-6 and TRBJ2-7; 8 nucleotides match TRBD2. Germline lookup yields CDR1 SGHVS and CDR2 FNYEAQ. The trim removed 10 bases at V and 2 bases at J, leaving 10 bases unmatched. CDR3 length: 14 residues. The CDR3 nucleotides are TGTGCCACAGCCCGGCGGGGGGCCCCCTACGAGCAGTACTTC. Amino acids: CATARRGAPYEQYF.

Only one count was recorded for this clone. The rearrangement links TRBV28 to TRBJ2-5, with 11 bases aligning to TRBD2. Germline assignment: CDR1 MDHEN and CDR2 SYDVKM. CDR3 length: 16 amino acids. Trimming took 8 bases from V and 2 from J; bases not matched to a gene: 10. CDR3 nucleotide sequence: TGTGCCAGCCAAACCATAGCGGGAGGGCGACAAGAGACCCAGTACTTC. Amino acids: CASQTIAGGRQETQYF.

This clone has just one count. The chain couples TRBV3-1 (or the pseudogene TRBV3-2) to TRBJ1-1; D is uncertain. The length of the CDR3 is 13 residues. V was trimmed by 1 base and J by 5 bases, leaving 8 bases between them. Germline V gene sequence: CDR1 LGHDT, CDR2 YNNKEL (reference sequence). CDR3 region: CASSQGLETEAFF. CDR3 nucleotides: TGTGCCAGCAGCCAAGGTCTCGAAACTGAAGCTTTCTTT.

This chain joins TRBV12-5 and TRBJ2-6; no reliable D call. The CDR3 spans 18 residues. Per the germline V gene, CDR1 is LGHNT and CDR2 is FRNRAP. With 4 bases removed from V and 0 bases from J, the gap between germline ends came to 16 bases. The CDR3 sequence is CASGYEGKNDSGANVLTF. The CDR3 DNA follows: TGTGCTAGTGGTTACGAAGGAAAAAATGACTCTGGGGCCAACGTCCTGACTTTC.

This rearrangement joins TRBV21-1 to TRBJ2-3; the table gives TRBD2 as D, unverified against the DNA. TRBV21-1 is a documented pseudogene. The CDR3 extends over 19 amino acids. The CDR3, as DNA: TGTGCCAGCAGCAAACGGGATCAGGCCCTGAGCGAGACCACAGATACGCAGTATTTT. Its translation: CASSKRDQALSETTDTQYF.

The rearrangement links TRBV30 to TRBJ1-1; the D gene is possibly TRBD1 (6 bases). Germline lookup yields CDR1 GTSNPN and CDR2 SVGIG (reference sequence). Trimming left V 4 bases short and J 1 base short, with 10 bases between. The CDR3 runs to 13 residues. Here the CDR3 DNA reads TGTGCCTGGACGGGACATTGGAACACTGAAGCTTTCTTT. Protein: CAWTGHWNTEAFF.

This clone was counted a single time. The chain links TRBV18 to TRBJ1-1, with a possible D match to TRBD1 (6 bases). Looked up from germline, CDR1 is KGHSH and CDR2 is LQKENI. Trimming cost V 5 bases and J 2 bases, with 9 bases left between them. This CDR3 has 13 residues. The CDR3 bases are TGTGCCAGCTCAACGGACAGAAACACTGAAGCTTTCTTT. Translated, it gives CASSTDRNTEAFF. Complete variable domain (other parts from reference TRBV18 and TRBJ1-1): NAGVMQNPRHLVRRRGQEARLRCSPMKGHSHVYWYRQLPEEGLKFMVYLQKENIIDESGMPKERFSAEFPKEGPSILRIQQVVRGDSAAYFCASSTDRNTEAFFGQGTRLTVV.

The rearrangement links TRBV3-1 (or the pseudogene TRBV3-2) to TRBJ2-5; D uncertain. The CDR3 extends over 13 amino acids. Trimming removed 0 bases from V and 5 bases from J, with 7 bases in between. Germline V gene data show CDR1 as LGHDT and CDR2 as YNNKEL (reference sequence). The CDR3 sequence is CASSQDSRETQYF. DNA for the CDR3: TGTGCCAGCAGCCAAGACTCACGGGAGACCCAGTACTTC.

The chain uses TRBV18 and TRBJ1-3, with D hard to call. The V end lost 3 bases, the J end lost 0 bases, and 15 bases lay between the germline ends. The germline CDR1 and CDR2 sequences are KGHSH and LQKENI. The CDR3 contains 17 residues. CDR3 nucleotide sequence: TGTGCCAGCTCACCCCCAGAAACAACCAGCTCTGGAAACACCATATATTTT. The encoded protein is CASSPPETTSSGNTIYF. Together with reference TRBV18 and TRBJ1-3, the CDR3 gives the full variable domain: NAGVMQNPRHLVRRRGQEARLRCSPMKGHSHVYWYRQLPEEGLKFMVYLQKENIIDESGMPKERFSAEFPKEGPSILRIQQVVRGDSAAYFCASSPPETTSSGNTIYFGEGSWLTVV.

The CDR3 DNA reads TGTGCCAGCAGTCGGCGTGCCCATACAGGCCTTCTCGGGCGCGAGCAGTACTTC. Translation gives CASSRRAHTGLLGREQYF. The V call is TRBV6-2 or TRBV6-3, the J call TRBJ2-7; possibly TRBD1 for D (5 bases). The CDR3 is made up of 18 amino acids. Per the germline V gene, CDR1 is MNHEY and CDR2 is SVGEGT. V was cut by 5 bases and J by 6 bases, with 29 bases left in between.

The genes are TRBV11-2 and TRBJ2-3; D unclear. The CDR3 spans 12 residues. Trimming shortened V by 3 bases and J by 6 bases, and 7 bases separated the two germline ends. Germline V lookup: CDR1 SGHAT, CDR2 FQNNGV. In DNA, the CDR3 is TGTGCCAGCAGCTTTCCAAGGGATACGCAGTATTTT. This codes for CASSFPRDTQYF.

The rearrangement joins TRBV5-4 to TRBJ1-2; D is unclear. The V gene's germline CDR1 is SGHNT and CDR2 YYREEE (reference sequence). This CDR3 region has 12 residues. V shed 4 bases and J shed 8 bases, with 12 bases lying between them. The CDR3 DNA sequence: TGTGCCAGCAGCCTCCCAGCGTCGGGCTACACCTTC. It yields the protein CASSLPASGYTF.